A selection of T cell receptor beta chains follows, all from one sample in a study of a mutant IDH1 vaccine in newly diagnosed glioma. Produced via immunoSEQ multiplex PCR; TCRdb's table is partial and in-frame only. The profile shows approximately 92,000 clones, about four fifths of them singletons. Sequenced here: PBMCs, sampled from a glioma patient treated with radiotherapy, temozolomide or both. The origin of the receptors is a middle-aged man with glioma. CDR3s include the opening cysteine and the closing phenylalanine or tryptophan. A D gene is named only where the DNA matches it firmly. Expanded clones get a size class; other rows say once, few or many, or leave the size out.

>NA|TRBV10-3|TRBJ1-5|NA
TGTGCCATCAGTGAGGCCAGGGTAAATCAGCCCCAGCATTTT
CAISEARVNQPQHF
>NA|TRBV11-3|TRBJ1-3|NA
TGTGCCAGCAGCGGGGGTGATTCTGGAAACACCATATATTTT
CASSGGDSGNTIYF
>NA|TRBV27|TRBJ1-3|NA
TGTGCCAGCAGTGTAAATGGAGTCTCTGGAAACACCATATATTTT
CASSVNGVSGNTIYF
>TRBD2|TRBV19|TRBJ2-1|NA
TGTGCCAGTAGTATAGATCGTCGGCTAGCGGGAGTAGATGAGCAGTTCTTC
CASSIDRRLAGVDEQFF
>NA|TRBV27|TRBJ1-2|NA
TGTGCCAGCAGTTTATTGGCGGAGGACAGTGGCTACACCTTC
CASSLLAEDSGYTF
>TRBD1|TRBV19|TRBJ2-1|NA
TGTGCCAGCACGGACAGGGGGCCTGGCAATGAGCAGTTCTTC
CASTDRGPGNEQFF
>NA|TRBV6-6|TRBJ1-2|NA
TGTGCCAGCAGACTAGTTAACTATGGCTACACCTTC
CASRLVNYGYTF
>NA|TRBV30|TRBJ1-1|NA
TGTGCCTGGGAAAAGGGCTTTCCTGAAGCTTTCTTT
CAWEKGFPEAFF
>NA|TRBV19|TRBJ2-2|once
TGTGCCAGTAGTGTGTACACCGGGGAGCTGTTTTTT
CASSVYTGELFF
>NA|TRBV9|TRBJ1-4|NA
TGTGCCAGCAGCGTCGCAGACGCAACTAATGAAAAACTGTTTTTT
CASSVADATNEKLFF
>TRBD1|TRBV5-1|TRBJ2-1|NA
TGCGCCAGCAGCGCGGACAGGGGTTACAATGAGCAGTTCTTC
CASSADRGYNEQFF
>TRBD2|TRBV4-3|TRBJ2-2|few
TGCGCCAGCAGCCAACTAGCGGGGAGCACCGGGGAGCTGTTTTTT
CASSQLAGSTGELFF
>TRBD1|TRBV6-5|TRBJ1-6|NA
TGTGCCAGCCGGTTCGCAGGGGGCTCACCCCTCCACTTT
CASRFAGGSPLHF
>NA|TRBV2|TRBJ1-1|few
TGTGCCAGCAGGGACGCCATGGGCACTGAAGCTTTCTTT
CASRDAMGTEAFF
>NA|TRBV18|TRBJ2-7|NA
TGTGCCAGCTCACTAAGGGTGGGAAACGAGCAGTACTTC
CASSLRVGNEQYF
>NA|TRBV5-4|TRBJ1-6|NA
TGTGCCAGCAGCTTGATGGGCAGGGAAACCTATAATTCACCCCTCCACTTT
CASSLMGRETYNSPLHF
>NA|TRBV6-5|TRBJ1-2|few
TGTGCCAGCCGGAAGACAGGAAGCTATGGCTACACCTTC
CASRKTGSYGYTF
>NA|TRBV19|TRBJ2-1|NA
TGTGCCAGTAGTATGGCCAGCAATGAGCAGTTCTTC
CASSMASNEQFF
>NA|TRBV11-2|TRBJ1-1|once
TGTGCCAGCAGCTTTTCCGGACGAAGTACTGAAGCTTTCTTT
CASSFSGRSTEAFF
>TRBD1|TRBV5-6|TRBJ1-5|NA
TGTGCCAGCAGCTCACTCCGGACAGGGGTCTACAATCAGCCCCAGCATTTT
CASSSLRTGVYNQPQHF
>NA|TRBV10-3|TRBJ1-3|once
TGTGCCATCAACATAGAAGGTGGAAACACCATATATTTT
CAINIEGGNTIYF
>NA|TRBV19|TRBJ1-5|NA
TGTGCCAGTAGTATAGCCACAGGCAATCAGCCCCAGCATTTT
CASSIATGNQPQHF
>NA|TRBV6-5|TRBJ2-7|NA
TGTGCCAGCAGTTACTCGACCGAGTCCTACGAGCAGTACTTC
CASSYSTESYEQYF
>NA|TRBV6-6|TRBJ2-7|NA
TGTGCCAGCAGCCCCCCCGGCGAGCAGTACTTC
CASSPPGEQYF
>NA|TRBV4-3|TRBJ2-7|NA
TGCGCCAGCAGCCAAGTGCTCGGCGGCTCCTACGAGCAGTACTTC
CASSQVLGGSYEQYF
>NA|TRBV4-1|TRBJ1-1|NA
TGCGCCAGCAGCACCCAGAGGGGAGACAGCCTCGTTCGTGAGGCTTTCTTT
CASSTQRGDSLVREAFF
>TRBD2|TRBV5-4|TRBJ2-7|NA
TGTGCCAGCAGCTTGGCTAGCGGGGGGCCCCCCATCTTC
CASSLASGGPPIF
>TRBD1|TRBV4-3|TRBJ2-5|NA
TGCGCCAGCAGCCAATTTGACAGGGCGCAAGAGACCCAGTACTTC
CASSQFDRAQETQYF
>NA|TRBV6-5|TRBJ1-2|NA
TGTGCCAGCAGTCCCCCCAAGGTTCAGGGAAGTTCCTACACCTTC
CASSPPKVQGSSYTF
>TRBD2|TRBV30|TRBJ2-5|NA
TGTGCCTGGAGTGTACACCTAGCGGGAGAAGAGACCCAGTACTTC
CAWSVHLAGEETQYF
>NA|TRBV6-5|TRBJ2-2|NA
TGTGCCAGCAGTTACGGCAGTCCCACCGGGGAGCTGTTTTTT
CASSYGSPTGELFF
>NA|TRBV6-5|TRBJ2-7|NA
TGTGCCAGCAGCCAGGGAGGCGGGCGCGAGCAGTACTTC
CASSQGGGREQYF
>NA|TRBV19|TRBJ2-5|NA
TGTGCCAGTAGTCTCGACAGTTCAAGAGAGGCCCAGTACTTC
CASSLDSSREAQYF
>NA|TRBV4-1|TRBJ1-5|NA
TGCGCCAGCAGCCACCTCGCCCAGTCTAGGAGTCAGCCCCAGCATTTT
CASSHLAQSRSQPQHF
>NA|TRBV7-9|TRBJ2-7|NA
TGTGCCAGCAGTAAGGGTGAGGGCTACGAGCAGTACTTC
CASSKGEGYEQYF
>NA|TRBV6-5|TRBJ1-1|once
TGTGCCAGCAGTCACTCCCAGGGGCGGAACACTGAAGCTTTCTTT
CASSHSQGRNTEAFF
>NA|TRBV12-5|TRBJ2-7|NA
TGTGCTAGTGGTCCAGGACAATATCCCTACGAGCAGTACTTC
CASGPGQYPYEQYF
>TRBD1|TRBV5-6|TRBJ2-3|few
TGTGCCAGCGGTAATACAGGGGGCACAGATACGCAGTATTTT
CASGNTGGTDTQYF
>NA|TRBV7-9|TRBJ1-1|NA
TGTGCCAGCAGCTTAGTGAGGGACTGGCGTAACACTGAAGCTTTCTTT
CASSLVRDWRNTEAFF
>TRBD2|TRBV11-1|TRBJ2-3|NA
TGTGCCAGCAGCTTAAAGCCTAGCGGAGCAGATACGCAGTATTTT
CASSLKPSGADTQYF
>NA|TRBV5-6|TRBJ2-5|NA
TGTGCCAGCAGTCCCTCGGGGAAGACCCAGTACTTC
CASSPSGKTQYF
>NA|TRBV19|TRBJ2-7|NA
TGTGCCAGTAGTATAGAGGCTAGCAGTAGACACGAGCAGTACTTC
CASSIEASSRHEQYF
>NA|TRBV2|TRBJ2-5|NA
TGTGCCAGCAGTGTAGGGGGGAGGAAAGAGACCCAGTACTTC
CASSVGGRKETQYF
>NA|TRBV6-5|TRBJ2-3|NA
TGTGCCAGCAGTTACCTTGGCGATACGCAGTATTTT
CASSYLGDTQYF